The 29 T cell receptor beta chains presented below share a single source sample, sequenced in a study of blood T cells in healthy people across ages. Then a second PCR, running about 6 to 12 cycles, was carried out with a sample-barcoded 5' primer and a J-beta primer mix. TCRdb re-called the 5' RACE reads through MiXCR, storing one row per CDR3 protein. This sample has 1.6 million or so distinct CDR3 sequences; about 32% occur once, and the top ten carry about 11%. The source material was blood. The receptors derive from a woman aged 25 to 45 in good health.

The chain is built from TRBV20-1 and TRBJ2-3; D could derive from TRBD1 or TRBD2 (6 bases each). Between the trimmed V and J ends, which lost 3 bases and 0 bases, there was a span of 19 bases. Germline values: CDR1 DFQATT, CDR2 SNEGSKA (reference sequence). CDR3 size: 17 residues. CDR3 in amino acids: CSASAGTRLASTDTQYF. CDR3 DNA sequence: TGCAGTGCTAGCGCCGGGACACGGCTAGCGAGCACAGATACGCAGTATTTT.

On this clonotype: Given a much more abundant clone one base away, this may be a read error. The chain uses TRBV20-1 and TRBJ2-1; possible D gene TRBD2, 6 bases. Germline CDR1 DFQATT, CDR2 SNEGSKA (reference sequence). CDR3 length equals 14 residues. Trimming cost V 6 bases and J 8 bases, with 20 bases left between them. Here the CDR3 reads CSAIPGLATDEQFF. For the CDR3, the DNA is TGCAGTGCCATTCCGGGACTTGCCACCGATGAGCAGTTCTTC.

CDR3 region: CASSSQRGRPDTQYF. Here the CDR3 DNA reads TGTGCCAGCAGCTCTCAGCGGGGGCGGCCAGATACGCAGTATTTT. The J gene is TRBJ2-3, the V gene TRBV5-5, with 8 bases matching TRBD2. CDR1 SGHKS and CDR2 YYEKEE come from the germline V gene (reference sequence). V shed 3 bases, J shed 4 bases, and the junction held 7 bases outside the gene matches. The CDR3 contains 15 residues.

As concerns this clonotype: A read error may produce the germline difference seen at one junction end. The chain recombines TRBV3-1 with TRBJ2-5, with a tentative D call TRBD1 (5 bases). The CDR3 totals 12 residues. CDR1 and CDR2 (germline): LGHDT, YNNKEL (reference sequence). The CDR3 nucleotides are TGTGCCGGCAGCCAGGGAACCTACGGGCAGTACTTC. It specifies CAGSQGTYGQYF.

In the case of this clonotype: Just one base apart from a much larger clone, this may be a read error. J is TRBJ2-1 and V is TRBV7-6; weak D call: TRBD2 (6 bases). V lost 2 bases, J lost 11 bases, and 13 bases lay in between. CDR3 length: 13 residues. From germline, CDR1 is SGHVS and CDR2 FNYEAQ. The CDR3 reads CASSLLAGSKQFF. DNA for the CDR3: TGTGCCAGCAGCTTATTGGCGGGGAGTAAGCAGTTCTTC.

This chain connects TRBV5-1 to TRBJ2-2; 8 nucleotides match TRBD2. Germline trimming cut 4 bases from V and 3 bases from J; bases unmatched to any gene: 5. The V gene's germline CDR1 is SGHRS and CDR2 YFSETQ. The CDR3 extends over 15 amino acids. The DNA of the CDR3 is TGCGCCAGCAGCCCATCGGGACTAGACACCGGGGAGCTGTTTTTT. Translation: CASSPSGLDTGELFF.

This clonotype was recorded a few times. V is TRBV11-2 and J is TRBJ1-2; D ambiguous. The CDR3 is 17 amino acids. CDR1 is SGHAT and CDR2 is FQNNGV in the germline V gene. Trimming cost V 1 base and J 0 bases, with 15 bases left between them. CDR3 in amino acids: CASSLGARKAPNYGYTF. The CDR3 DNA sequence: TGTGCCAGCAGCTTAGGGGCACGGAAAGCCCCTAACTATGGCTACACCTTC.

The rearrangement uses TRBV20-1 and TRBJ1-1; the D is unclear. Looked up from germline, CDR1 is DFQATT and CDR2 is SNEGSKA (reference sequence). The length of the CDR3 is 16 residues. V lost 0 bases and J 1 base, leaving 15 bases between the germline ends. CDR3 coding DNA: TGCAGTGCTAGAGATAGCCTGAGGGTCCGGAACACTGAAGCTTTCTTT. This translates into CSARDSLRVRNTEAFF.

The chain combines TRBV4-2 with TRBJ2-1; 9 nucleotides match TRBD2. The CDR3 length is 16 residues. V trimming: 3 bases; J trimming: 9 bases; junction bases outside the gene matches: 12. The germline gives CDR1 LGHNA, CDR2 YNFKEQ. The CDR3 here is CASSHVSRLAVVEQFF. Here the CDR3 DNA reads TGTGCCAGCAGCCATGTTTCTCGACTAGCGGTCGTTGAGCAGTTCTTC.

The gene calls are TRBV19 and TRBJ2-7; tentatively, D is TRBD1 or TRBD2 (5 bases each). The ends were cut back, 8 bases at V and 4 bases at J, with 15 bases in the middle. Germline CDR1 LNHDA, CDR2 SQIVND (reference sequence). The CDR3 is 13 amino acids. The CDR3 loop reads CASGGRRTYEQYF. The DNA for the CDR3 is TGTGCCAGTGGGGGACGGAGGACATACGAGCAGTACTTC.

The V and J genes are TRBV7-3 and TRBJ2-3; 9 bases align to TRBD1. This CDR3 is 16 amino acids long. Looked up from germline, CDR1 is SGHTA and CDR2 is FQGTGA. V shed 0 bases, J shed 4 bases, and the junction held 5 bases outside the gene matches. The CDR3 coding sequence is TGTGCCAGCAGCTTAACGAGGGGACAGGGAGCAGATACGCAGTATTTT. This gives the protein CASSLTRGQGADTQYF.

A few counts support this clonotype. As DNA, the CDR3 is TGTGCCAGCTGTCCGGGGCAGAGCGGATACAATGAGCAGTTCTTC. This sequence encodes CASCPGQSGYNEQFF. The chain carries TRBV9 and TRBJ2-1; perhaps D is TRBD1 or TRBD2 (5 bases each). Per germline, CDR1 SGDLS and CDR2 YYNGEE. Trimming stripped 7 bases from V and 4 bases from J, with 18 bases between. This CDR3 has 15 amino acids.

In its sample, this clonotype was seen many times. J is TRBJ2-5 and V is TRBV7-2, with a possible D match to TRBD1 (5 bases). The CDR3 runs 16 residues. Trimming shortened V by 4 bases and J by 1 base, and 16 bases separated the two germline ends. CDR1 SGHTA and CDR2 FQGNSA come from the germline V gene. The CDR3 here is CASSSPPRAVQETQYF. As DNA, the CDR3 is TGTGCCAGCAGCTCGCCTCCCAGGGCAGTCCAAGAGACCCAGTACTTC.

At least ten counts were recorded for this clonotype. The chain couples TRBV20-1 to TRBJ1-2, with D unresolved. Trimming cost V 6 bases and J 3 bases, with 8 bases left between them. Germline CDR1 reads DFQATT; CDR2 reads SNEGSKA (reference sequence). The CDR3 has 11 residues. The DNA for the CDR3 is TGCAGTGCCCTCATTTACTATGGCTACACCTTC. This sequence encodes CSALIYYGYTF.

The chain links TRBV13 to TRBJ2-7, with TRBD2 matching 7 bases. The V gene's germline CDR1 is PRHDT and CDR2 FYEKMQ (reference sequence). The CDR3 is made up of 14 amino acids. V gave up 5 bases and J gave up 6 bases; unmatched junction bases: 10. This CDR3 reads CASSQPLGGGEQYF. The CDR3 region has the DNA TGTGCCAGCAGCCAACCATTGGGGGGGGGCGAGCAGTACTTC. Full variable domain (outside the CDR3, taken from reference TRBV13 and TRBJ2-7): AAGVIQSPRHLIKEKRETATLKCYPIPRHDTVYWYQQGPGQDPQFLISFYEKMQSDKGSIPDRFSAQQFSDYHSELNMSSLELGDSALYFCASSQPLGGGEQYFGPGTRLTVT.

V gene TRBV5-1 combines with J gene TRBJ2-1; either TRBD1 or TRBD2 may fit D (5 bases each). V lost 3 bases to trimming and J lost 4 bases, with 17 bases between them. The CDR3 spans 16 residues. CDR1 and CDR2 (germline): SGHRS, YFSETQ. CDR3 bases: TGCGCCAGCAGCTCCCGTCACCGGGACGGTTACAATGAGCAGTTCTTC. Encoded protein: CASSSRHRDGYNEQFF.

J is TRBJ2-3 and V is TRBV27; D may match TRBD1 or TRBD2 (5 bases each). Trimming cost V 0 bases and J 2 bases, with 9 bases left between them. The CDR3 has 15 amino acids. CDR1 is MNHEY, CDR2 SMNVEV, per germline (reference sequence). This chain's CDR3 is CASSLSGVATDTQYF. DNA for the CDR3: TGTGCCAGCAGTTTATCGGGGGTAGCCACAGATACGCAGTATTTT.

This clonotype was found a few times. A much larger clonotype is one base distant, so this may be a read error. The chain uses TRBV18 and TRBJ1-6; a possible D gene is TRBD1 (5 bases). The germline CDR1 and CDR2 sequences are KGHSH and LQKENI. This CDR3 is built from 14 residues. V was clipped by 6 bases and J by 14 bases, with 20 bases between them. In DNA, the CDR3 is TGTGCCAGCTCCTGGGACGGCGACTGTAAGTCCCTCCACTTT. Translation: CASSWDGDCKSLHF.

The chain combines TRBV7-6 with TRBJ1-6; perhaps TRBD1 as D (6 bases). Germline loops: CDR1 SGHVS, CDR2 FNYEAQ. Trimming took 6 bases from V and 0 from J, leaving 12 bases between them. The CDR3 is made up of 16 amino acids. The CDR3 sequence: CASRADRSSYNSPLHF. The CDR3 DNA follows: TGTGCCAGCAGGGCTGACAGGAGCTCCTATAATTCACCCCTCCACTTT.

This clonotype showed up just a few times. The chain recombines TRBV2 with TRBJ1-1; D gene ambiguous. Germline values: CDR1 SNHLY, CDR2 FYNNEI. The V end lost 4 bases, the J end lost 3 bases, and 6 bases lay between the germline ends. This CDR3 comprises 12 residues. The CDR3 sequence: CASSVEYTEAFF. CDR3 in DNA: TGTGCCAGCAGTGTCGAGTACACTGAAGCTTTCTTT.

The gene calls are TRBV27 and TRBJ1-2; possibly TRBD1 for D (6 bases). The germline CDR1 and CDR2 sequences are MNHEY and SMNVEV (reference sequence). V shed 3 bases and J shed 8 bases, with 13 bases lying between them. This CDR3 has 13 residues. CDR3 coding DNA: TGTGCCAGCAGTTTTCCGGGGGCTTACGGCTACACCTTC. Translating gives CASSFPGAYGYTF.

The chain couples TRBV14 to TRBJ1-4; D unresolved. Germline CDR1 is SGHDN and CDR2 is FVKESK. The length of the CDR3 is 16 residues. V lost 0 bases to trimming and J lost 5 bases, with 13 bases between them. This chain's CDR3 is CASSQDKHRRNEKLFF. CDR3 sequence (DNA): TGTGCCAGCAGCCAAGATAAACACAGACGAAATGAAAAACTGTTTTTT.

In nucleotides, the CDR3 is TGTGCCACCAGCAGAACCTCGGGACTAGTGTACGTGGAGACCCAGTACTTC. Translating gives CATSRTSGLVYVETQYF. V is TRBV15 and J is TRBJ2-5; 8 nucleotides align to TRBD2. Germline values: CDR1 LNHNV, CDR2 YYDKDF (reference sequence). There are 17 residues in the CDR3. V lost 2 bases to trimming and J lost 5 bases; unmatched junction nucleotides: 13.

Remarks on this clonotype: A much bigger clone sits one base away, suggesting this may be a read error. The chain is built from TRBV7-9 and TRBJ1-1; D may be TRBD1 (5 bases). CDR1 is SEHNR and CDR2 is FQNEAQ in the germline V gene (reference sequence). CDR3 length: 14 amino acids. The CDR3 DNA is TGTGCCAACAGCTTGGGACTGGAGAACACTGAAGCTTTCTTT. Protein sequence: CANSLGLENTEAFF.

The chain couples TRBV4-1 to TRBJ1-1; D might be TRBD1 (5 bases). V gave up 3 bases and J gave up 5 bases, with 19 bases separating them. This CDR3 is 16 amino acids long. Germline CDR1 and CDR2: MGHRA and YSYEKL. The CDR3 spells CASSQVAAGRATEAFF. CDR3 nucleotide sequence: TGCGCCAGCAGCCAGGTAGCCGCGGGCAGGGCGACTGAAGCTTTCTTT.

The sample holds a few counts of this clonotype. The genes are TRBV12-3 or TRBV12-4 and TRBJ2-3, with 9 bases fitting TRBD2. The CDR3 has 15 amino acids. The V gene end was trimmed by 4 bases and the J gene end by 2 bases; junction bases not matched to a gene: 4. CDR3 sequence reads: CASSSERGVTDTQYF. CDR3 DNA: TGTGCCAGCAGTTCGGAGCGGGGGGTCACAGATACGCAGTATTTT.

The genes are TRBV7-2 and TRBJ2-5; TRBD1 might be the D (5 bases). Germline CDR1 is SGHTA and CDR2 is FQGNSA. Between the trimmed V and J ends, which lost 3 bases and 3 bases, there was a span of 14 bases. CDR3 length: 15 amino acids. CDR3 amino acids: CASSFYQGREETQYF. For the CDR3, the DNA is TGTGCCAGCAGCTTCTACCAGGGAAGGGAAGAGACCCAGTACTTC.

The chain joins TRBV7-2 to TRBJ2-7; no firm D call. Trimming pared 3 bases from V and 2 bases from J, leaving 11 bases between. The CDR3 totals 14 residues. Germline V gene lookup returns CDR1 SGHTA and CDR2 FQGNSA. CDR3 protein: CASSLEPQAYEQYF. The CDR3 DNA is TGTGCCAGCAGCTTGGAGCCCCAGGCCTACGAGCAGTACTTC.

The CDR3 DNA follows: TGCGCCAGCAGCCAAGAGGTAGGCCGTCGGGGCGGCGAGCAGTACTTC. Protein: CASSQEVGRRGGEQYF. The chain employs TRBV4-1 and TRBJ2-5; D is perhaps TRBD1 or TRBD2 (5 bases each). Judging by the DNA end, TRBJ2-7 fits better; the J call may be wrong. Germline assignment: CDR1 MGHRA and CDR2 YSYEKL. The CDR3 is made up of 16 amino acids.